This T cell receptor beta chain is from a study of T cell responses to AZD1222 COVID-19 vaccine. Germline lookup yields CDR1 SGHRS and CDR2 YFSETQ. V lost 3 bases and J 0 bases, leaving 12 bases between the germline ends. The CDR3 is made up of 15 amino acids. Generated by immunoSEQ multiplex PCR, the TCRdb table keeps only in-frame clones and is missing some. Among more than 100,000 clones listed, over 75% were seen once. Findings of the study overall: Donors in the cohort were predominantly white British and more often female, and clonal diversity was possibly underestimated.

Note on this clone: Antigen specificity is unknown.

The chain is built from TRBV5-1 and TRBJ1-1, with D tentatively TRBD1 (5 bases). The specimen was peripheral blood, collected on day 0 of AZD1222 vaccination. The clonotype originates from an adult in good health. The CDR3, as DNA: TGCGCCAGCAGCTGGCGGGGGGAGATGAACACTGAAGCTTTCTTT. Translation gives CASSWRGEMNTEAFF.